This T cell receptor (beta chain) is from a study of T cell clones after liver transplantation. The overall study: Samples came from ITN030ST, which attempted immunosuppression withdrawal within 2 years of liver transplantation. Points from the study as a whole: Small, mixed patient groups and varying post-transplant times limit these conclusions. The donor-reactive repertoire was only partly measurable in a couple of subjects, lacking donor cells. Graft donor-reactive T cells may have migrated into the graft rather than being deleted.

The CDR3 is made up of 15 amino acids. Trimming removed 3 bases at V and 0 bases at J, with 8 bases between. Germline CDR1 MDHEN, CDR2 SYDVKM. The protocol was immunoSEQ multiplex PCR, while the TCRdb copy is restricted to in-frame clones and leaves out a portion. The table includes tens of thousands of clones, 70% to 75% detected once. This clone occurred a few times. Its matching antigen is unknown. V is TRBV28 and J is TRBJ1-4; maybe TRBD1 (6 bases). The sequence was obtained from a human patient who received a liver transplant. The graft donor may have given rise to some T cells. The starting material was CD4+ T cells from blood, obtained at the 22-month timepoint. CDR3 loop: CASSFQGTTNEKLFF. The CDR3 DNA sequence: TGTGCCAGCAGTTTTCAGGGGACAACTAATGAAAAACTGTTTTTT.